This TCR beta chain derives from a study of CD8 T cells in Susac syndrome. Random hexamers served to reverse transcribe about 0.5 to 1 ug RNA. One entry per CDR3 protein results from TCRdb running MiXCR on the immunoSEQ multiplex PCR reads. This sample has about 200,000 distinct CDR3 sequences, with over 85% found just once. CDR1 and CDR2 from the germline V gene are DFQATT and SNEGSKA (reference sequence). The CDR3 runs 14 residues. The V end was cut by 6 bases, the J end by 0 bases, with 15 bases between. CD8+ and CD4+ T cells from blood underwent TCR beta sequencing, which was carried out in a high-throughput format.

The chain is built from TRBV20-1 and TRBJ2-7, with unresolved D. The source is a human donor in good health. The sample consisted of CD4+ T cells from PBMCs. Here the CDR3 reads CSAMKDASSYEQYF. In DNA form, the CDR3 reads TGCAGTGCAATGAAAGACGCGAGCTCCTACGAGCAGTACTTC.